Below are 29 T cell receptor beta chains sequenced from a single sample in a study of blood T cell repertoires in COVID-19. Sequencing was performed with immunoSEQ multiplex PCR; in TCRdb, only in-frame clones are kept and a portion is missing. The repertoire includes around 200,000 clones, 80% to 90% of them detected once, and about 4.9% sits in the top ten. Sequencing used peripheral blood. The receptors were sampled from a woman of 80 years or more with acute or convalescent COVID-19.

The genes are TRBV10-3 and TRBJ1-2; TRBD1 might be the D (6 bases). Trimming left V 6 bases short and J 3 bases short, with 14 bases between. The CDR3 consists of 14 residues. In germline, CDR1 is ENHRY, CDR2 SYGVKD. The CDR3 region is CAIRTRGADYGYTF. CDR3 coding DNA: TGTGCCATCAGAACCAGGGGCGCTGACTATGGCTACACCTTC.

The chain couples TRBV7-9 to TRBJ2-3, with D maybe TRBD2 (6 bases). Germline V gene sequence: CDR1 SEHNR, CDR2 FQNEAQ (reference sequence). This CDR3 region has 14 residues. Trimming took 4 bases from V and 0 from J, leaving 8 bases between them. This chain's CDR3 is CASSYAGSTDTQYF. As DNA, the CDR3 is TGTGCCAGCAGCTACGCGGGAAGCACAGATACGCAGTATTTT.

This clone was recorded a few times. This chain links TRBV7-2 with TRBJ2-7; 9 bases are shared with TRBD2. Germline lookup yields CDR1 SGHTA and CDR2 FQGNSA. The J segment lost 6 bases and the V segment lost 5 bases, leaving 8 bases of the junction unmatched. The CDR3 has 14 residues. The CDR3 protein is CASSGLAGASEQYF. The CDR3 DNA reads TGTGCCAGCAGCGGTTTAGCGGGAGCTTCCGAGCAGTACTTC.

The chain joins TRBV10-2 to TRBJ2-3, with D unresolved. The CDR3 is 13 residues long. Trimming shortened V by 6 bases and J by 4 bases, and 11 bases separated the two germline ends. Germline loops: CDR1 WSHSY, CDR2 SAAADI. CDR3 nucleotide sequence: TGCGCCAGCAGGTACCCACCAGCAGATACGCAGTATTTT. Amino acids: CASRYPPADTQYF.

This clone was found a few times. The chain joins TRBV25-1 to TRBJ1-3; TRBD1 matches at 7 bases. Looked up from germline, CDR1 is MGHDK and CDR2 is SYGVNS. The CDR3 runs 15 residues. After removal of 2 bases from V and 4 bases from J, the junction contained 5 bases not matched to a gene. In DNA form, the CDR3 reads TGTGCCAGCAGTGAAAGGGGGCGTTACGGAAACACCATATATTTT. It is translated as CASSERGRYGNTIYF. Variable domain in full (rest from reference TRBV25-1 and TRBJ1-3): EADIYQTPRYLVIGTGKKITLECSQTMGHDKMYWYQQDPGMELHLIHYSYGVNSTEKGDLSSESTVSRIRTEHFPLTLESARPSHTSQYLCASSERGRYGNTIYFGEGSWLTVV.

The V and J genes are TRBV11-2 and TRBJ2-5; TRBD2 agrees at 8 bases. This CDR3 has 14 residues. After removal of 3 bases from V and 2 bases from J, the junction contained 2 bases not matched to a gene. Germline-derived CDR1 and CDR2 are SGHAT and FQNNGV. DNA for the CDR3: TGTGCCAGCAGCTTGTTAGCGGGGCAAGAGACCCAGTACTTC. It codes for CASSLLAGQETQYF.

The chain couples TRBV6-2 or TRBV6-3 to TRBJ2-1; 10 positions agree with TRBD2. Germline V lookup: CDR1 MNHEY, CDR2 SVGEGT. CDR3 size: 15 residues. The junction had 2 bases not matched to a gene; V was cut back by 5 bases and J by 1 base. The CDR3 DNA reads as TGTGCCAGCAGTCAACTAGCGGGGTCCTACAATGAGCAGTTCTTC. It yields the protein CASSQLAGSYNEQFF.

The chain joins TRBV9 to TRBJ2-1; 7 bases are a match to TRBD2. J lost 5 bases, V lost 2 bases, and 4 bases had no gene match. The CDR3 is 14 amino acids. Germline lookup yields CDR1 SGDLS and CDR2 YYNGEE. CDR3 bases: TGTGCCAGCAGCGTGGCGGGAGATAACAATGAGCAGTTCTTC. Its protein product is CASSVAGDNNEQFF.

V and J are TRBV6-6 and TRBJ2-7; D not certain. CDR1 and CDR2 from the germline V gene are MNHNY and SVGAGI (reference sequence). V lost 2 bases and J lost 6, with 5 bases in between. The CDR3 totals 11 residues. The CDR3 DNA follows: TGTGCCAGCAGTTACCGGTTCGAGCAGTACTTC. This sequence encodes CASSYRFEQYF.

The rearrangement joins TRBV2 to TRBJ1-5, with TRBD1 as a possible D gene (6 bases). The germline CDR1 and CDR2 sequences are SNHLY and FYNNEI. V lost 6 bases to trimming and J lost 2 bases, with 17 bases between them. This CDR3 comprises 16 residues. CDR3 nucleotide sequence: TGTGCCAGCAGCAACCAGGAGGGGGGGGGCAATCAGCCCCAGCATTTT. It is translated as CASSNQEGGGNQPQHF.

The gene calls are TRBV5-5 and TRBJ2-3, with 8 positions matching TRBD2. V gave up 4 bases and J gave up 2 bases; unmatched junction bases: 12. The germline V gene encodes CDR1 SGHKS and CDR2 YYEKEE (reference sequence). This CDR3 has 17 amino acids. The CDR3 reads CASSLGLTLAATDTQYF. The CDR3 region has the DNA TGTGCCAGCAGCCTGGGCTTGACACTAGCGGCCACAGATACGCAGTATTTT.

The chain combines TRBV27 with TRBJ1-1, with TRBD1 matching over 7 bases. The germline gives CDR1 MNHEY, CDR2 SMNVEV (reference sequence). The V and J ends lost 1 base and 5 bases, in that order; junction bases with no gene match: 13. The CDR3 extends over 17 amino acids. The CDR3: CASSLYRGGIDPTEAFF. The CDR3 nucleotides read TGTGCCAGCAGTTTATACAGGGGAGGAATCGACCCTACTGAAGCTTTCTTT.

The V call is TRBV19, the J call TRBJ2-7; weak D call: TRBD1 (6 bases). The CDR3 runs to 14 residues. V lost 4 bases and J 1 base, leaving 11 bases between the germline ends. The V gene's germline CDR1 is LNHDA and CDR2 SQIVND (reference sequence). CDR3 loop: CASSTVDSSYEQYF. CDR3 bases: TGTGCCAGTAGTACCGTGGACAGTTCCTACGAGCAGTACTTC.

The CDR3 protein is CASSELGGEKLFF. DNA of the CDR3: TGTGCCAGCAGTGAACTGGGGGGTGAAAAACTGTTTTTT. The chain joins TRBV2 to TRBJ1-4, with D tentatively TRBD1 (5 bases). CDR1 is SNHLY, CDR2 FYNNEI, per germline. The V end was cut by 2 bases, the J end by 7 bases, with 8 bases between. The CDR3 loop spans 13 amino acids.

This chain links TRBV27 with TRBJ2-1; the D gene is possibly TRBD2 (6 bases). There are 16 residues in the CDR3. Trimming took off 3 bases at V and 2 bases at J, with 14 bases between the two ends. Germline V gives CDR1 MNHEY, CDR2 SMNVEV (reference sequence). The CDR3 protein is CASSFLPAGTYNEQFF. CDR3 DNA sequence: TGTGCCAGCAGTTTCCTCCCAGCGGGTACCTACAATGAGCAGTTCTTC.

The J gene is TRBJ1-5, the V gene TRBV28; TRBD1 might be the D (5 bases). The germline gives CDR1 MDHEN, CDR2 SYDVKM. The CDR3 is 13 amino acids. The ends were cut back, 10 bases at V and 2 bases at J, with 12 bases in the middle. CDR3 nucleotides: TGTGCCACACAATCCAGGGGCAATCAGCCCCAGCATTTT. Its protein product is CATQSRGNQPQHF. Variable domain in full (rest from reference TRBV28 and TRBJ1-5): DVKVTQSSRYLVKRTGEKVFLECVQDMDHENMFWYRQDPGLGLRLIYFSYDVKMKEKGDIPEGYSVSREKKERFSLILESASTNQTSMYLCATQSRGNQPQHFGDGTRLSIL.

This sequence joins TRBV9 and TRBJ2-5; perhaps TRBD2 as D (6 bases). Germline lookup yields CDR1 SGDLS and CDR2 YYNGEE. This CDR3 is 14 amino acids long. Trimming left V 4 bases short and J 5 bases short, with 15 bases between. DNA for the CDR3: TGTGCCAGCAGCCTGGGATCTCGGGGGGAGACCCAGTACTTC. Its protein is CASSLGSRGETQYF.

The chain combines TRBV6-6 with TRBJ2-7, with 10 bases lining up with TRBD2. This CDR3 comprises 14 residues. Germline V gene lookup returns CDR1 MNHNY and CDR2 SVGAGI (reference sequence). The V segment lost 4 bases and the J segment 4 bases; nucleotides outside the gene matches: 4. This CDR3 is CASSSLAGDYEQYF. The CDR3 coding sequence is TGTGCCAGCAGTTCTCTAGCGGGAGATTACGAGCAGTACTTC.

V and J are TRBV19 and TRBJ1-1; D unresolved. V lost 3 bases and J 5 bases, leaving 7 bases between the germline ends. Germline V lookup: CDR1 LNHDA, CDR2 SQIVND (reference sequence). The CDR3 has 12 amino acids. CDR3 loop: CASSIRRTEAFF. The CDR3 region has the DNA TGTGCCAGTAGTATCCGGAGGACTGAAGCTTTCTTT.

The chain combines TRBV30 with TRBJ2-1; TRBD2 is a possible D gene (6 bases). Trimming pared 0 bases from V and 4 bases from J, leaving 13 bases between. Germline V gene lookup returns CDR1 GTSNPN and CDR2 SVGIG (reference sequence). This CDR3 has 15 amino acids. CDR3 bases: TGTGCCTGGAGTGTCCTCGGGAGAGTGTACAATGAGCAGTTCTTC. This codes for CAWSVLGRVYNEQFF.

The chain has TRBV2 and TRBJ1-2; 8 bases are shared with TRBD1. Trimming took 9 bases from V and 8 from J; bases not matched to a gene: 5. Germline V CDR1 and CDR2: SNHLY, FYNNEI. CDR3 length: 11 amino acids. The CDR3 loop is CASSRGQGYTF. The CDR3 DNA follows: TGTGCCAGTAGCAGGGGGCAAGGCTACACCTTC.

This clone was recorded once. This chain links TRBV19 with TRBJ2-3; D is unclear. V was trimmed by 5 bases and J by 2 bases, leaving 14 bases between them. Germline V gene lookup returns CDR1 LNHDA and CDR2 SQIVND (reference sequence). This CDR3 spans 15 amino acids. This CDR3 is CASSVGSGLTDTQYF. The CDR3 DNA is TGTGCCAGTAGTGTAGGGTCGGGTCTCACAGATACGCAGTATTTT.

In DNA form, the CDR3 reads TGTGCCATCAGTGAAGGGCTAGCGGGCAGCTACAATGAGCAGTTCTTC. It specifies CAISEGLAGSYNEQFF. The chain carries TRBV10-3 and TRBJ2-1; TRBD2 aligns across 8 bases. J was trimmed by 3 bases and V by 3 bases; bases with no gene match: 7. CDR1 and CDR2 from the germline V gene are ENHRY and SYGVKD. The CDR3 loop spans 16 amino acids.

The table lists this clone with a few counts. The chain carries TRBV5-8 and TRBJ2-7; weak D call: TRBD2 (8 bases). The V end lost 4 bases, the J end lost 2 bases, and 19 bases lay between the germline ends. The CDR3 runs 16 residues. Germline V lookup: CDR1 SGHTS, CDR2 YDEGEE. The DNA for the CDR3 is TGTGCCAGCAGCCAGAACCCGGGAGGGGGCGCCTACGAGCAGTACTTC. Protein product: CASSQNPGGGAYEQYF.

V gene TRBV9 combines with J gene TRBJ2-1, with D possibly TRBD2 on 5 matching bases. CDR1 is SGDLS, CDR2 YYNGEE, per germline. The CDR3 is 14 residues long. V lost 0 bases and J 3 bases, leaving 7 bases between the germline ends. CDR3 nucleotide sequence: TGTGCCAGCAGCGTAGCGGGGTACTACAATGAGCAGTTCTTC. It is translated as CASSVAGYYNEQFF.

The sample holds one count of this clone. The genes are TRBV6-5 and TRBJ1-2, with a possible D match to TRBD1 (6 bases). Trimming removed 8 bases at V and 4 bases at J, with 17 bases between. The CDR3 spans 14 residues. Looked up from germline, CDR1 is MNHEY and CDR2 is SVGAGI. CDR3 region: CASGALGQSYGYTF. The DNA for the CDR3 is TGTGCCAGCGGCGCCCTCGGACAGAGCTATGGCTACACCTTC.

The chain combines TRBV7-2 with TRBJ2-3, with TRBD2 identical over 12 bases. The V and J ends lost 4 bases and 0 bases, in that order; junction bases with no gene match: 2. This CDR3 comprises 16 residues. Germline CDR1 SGHTA, CDR2 FQGNSA. CDR3 DNA sequence: TGTGCCAGCAGCTGGGGGACTAGCGGGAGCACAGATACGCAGTATTTT. Translating it yields CASSWGTSGSTDTQYF.

The V call is TRBV19, the J call TRBJ2-2; perhaps TRBD1 as D (5 bases). Germline values: CDR1 LNHDA, CDR2 SQIVND (reference sequence). Trimming cost V 5 bases and J 6 bases, with 13 bases left between them. The CDR3 extends over 14 amino acids. The CDR3 DNA reads TGTGCCAGTAGTGTCAGGGTTCGCGCCGGGGAGCTGTTTTTT. This sequence encodes CASSVRVRAGELFF. The complete variable domain, with remaining parts taken from reference TRBV19 and TRBJ2-2, reads DGGITQSPKYLFRKEGQNVTLSCEQNLNHDAMYWYRQDPGQGLRLIYYSQIVNDFQKGDIAEGYSVSREKKESFPLTVTSAQKNPTAFYLCASSVRVRAGELFFGEGSRLTVL.

V and J are TRBV2 and TRBJ1-5, with 9 bases that match TRBD1. The V gene end was trimmed by 6 bases and the J gene end by 6 bases; junction bases not matched to a gene: 6. Germline values: CDR1 SNHLY, CDR2 FYNNEI. This CDR3 region has 14 residues. CDR3 sequence: CASSPGQGAQPQHF. The CDR3 DNA is TGTGCCAGCAGCCCGGGACAGGGCGCTCAGCCCCAGCATTTT.